Sequencing of this T cell receptor (beta chain) was carried out in a study of cytomegalovirus exposure and HLA in healthy donors. About the research overall: The approximately 130 validation repertoires matched the approximately 700 first-cohort repertoires in platform, a later analysis reported.

The CDR3 is 15 amino acids. Trimming shortened V by 1 base and J by 7 bases, and 17 bases separated the two germline ends. The germline V gene encodes CDR1 SGHVS and CDR2 FNYEAQ. This clone was picked up a small number of times. The protocol was immunoSEQ multiplex PCR, while the TCRdb copy is restricted to in-frame clones and leaves out a portion. This sample has 160,000 or so clones, with around four fifths found just once. The TCR comes from a man aged 25 to 40 in good health and CMV-seropositive. This chain uses TRBV7-6 with TRBJ2-7, with D possibly matching TRBD1 (6 bases). Sequenced material: PBMCs. In DNA, the CDR3 is TGTGCCAGCAGCTTAGGGGCAGGGGAAGGGTTGGAGCAGTACTTC. Translating it yields CASSLGAGEGLEQYF.